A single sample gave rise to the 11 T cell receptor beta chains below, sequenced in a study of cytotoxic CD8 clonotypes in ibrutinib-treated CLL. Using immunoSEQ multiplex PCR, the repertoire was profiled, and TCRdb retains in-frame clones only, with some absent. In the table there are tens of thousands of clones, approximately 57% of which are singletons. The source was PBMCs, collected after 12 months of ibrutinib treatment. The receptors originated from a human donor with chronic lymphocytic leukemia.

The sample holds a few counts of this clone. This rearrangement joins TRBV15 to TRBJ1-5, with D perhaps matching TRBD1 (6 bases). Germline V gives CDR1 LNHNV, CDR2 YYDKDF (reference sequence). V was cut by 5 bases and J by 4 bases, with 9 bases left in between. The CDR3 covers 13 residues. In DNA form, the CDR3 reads TGTGCCACCAGCCTAAGGGGGAATCAGCCCCAGCATTTT. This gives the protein CATSLRGNQPQHF.

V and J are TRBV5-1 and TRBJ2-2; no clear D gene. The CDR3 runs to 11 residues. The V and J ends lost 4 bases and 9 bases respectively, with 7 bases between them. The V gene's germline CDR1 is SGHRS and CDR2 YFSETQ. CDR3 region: CASSPPWELFF. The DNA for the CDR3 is TGCGCCAGCAGCCCCCCCTGGGAGCTGTTTTTT. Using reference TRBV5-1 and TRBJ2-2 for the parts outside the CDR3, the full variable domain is KAGVTQTPRYLIKTRGQQVTLSCSPISGHRSVSWYQQTPGQGLQFLFEYFSETQRNKGNFPGRFSGRQFSNSRSEMNVSTLELGDSALYLCASSPPWELFFGEGSRLTVL.

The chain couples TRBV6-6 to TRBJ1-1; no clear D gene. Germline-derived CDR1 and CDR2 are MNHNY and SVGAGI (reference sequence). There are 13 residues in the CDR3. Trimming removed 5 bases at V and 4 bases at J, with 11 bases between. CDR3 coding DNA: TGTGCCAGCAGTCTTCGACTCGGCACTGAAGCTTTCTTT. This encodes CASSLRLGTEAFF.

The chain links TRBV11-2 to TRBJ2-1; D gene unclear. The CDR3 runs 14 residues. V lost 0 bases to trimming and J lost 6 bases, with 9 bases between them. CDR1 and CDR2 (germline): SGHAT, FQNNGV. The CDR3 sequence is CASSLERLGNEQFF. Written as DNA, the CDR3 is TGTGCCAGCAGCTTAGAACGTCTGGGCAATGAGCAGTTCTTC.

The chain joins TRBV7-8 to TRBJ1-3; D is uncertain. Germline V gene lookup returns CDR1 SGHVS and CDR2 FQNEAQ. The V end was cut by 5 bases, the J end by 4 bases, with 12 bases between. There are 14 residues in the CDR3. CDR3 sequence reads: CASSPSRSGNTIYF. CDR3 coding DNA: TGTGCCAGCAGCCCCAGTCGGTCAGGAAACACCATATATTTT.

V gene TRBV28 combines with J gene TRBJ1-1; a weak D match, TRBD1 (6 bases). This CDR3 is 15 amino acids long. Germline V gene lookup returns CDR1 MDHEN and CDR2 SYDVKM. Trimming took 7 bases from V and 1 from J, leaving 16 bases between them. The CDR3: CASTVSLGANTEAFF. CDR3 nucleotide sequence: TGTGCCAGCACAGTTTCTCTGGGGGCGAACACTGAAGCTTTCTTT.

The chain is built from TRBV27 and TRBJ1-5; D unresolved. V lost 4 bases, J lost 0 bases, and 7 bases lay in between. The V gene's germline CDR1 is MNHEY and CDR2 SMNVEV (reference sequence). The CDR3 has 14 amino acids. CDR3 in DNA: TGTGCCAGCAGTTCGGGGTATAGCAATCAGCCCCAGCATTTT. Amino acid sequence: CASSSGYSNQPQHF.

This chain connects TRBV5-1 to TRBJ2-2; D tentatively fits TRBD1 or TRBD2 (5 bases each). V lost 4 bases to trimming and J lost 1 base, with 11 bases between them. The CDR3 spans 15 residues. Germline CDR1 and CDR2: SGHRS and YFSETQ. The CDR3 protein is CASSAGTLNTGELFF. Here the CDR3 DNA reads TGCGCCAGCAGCGCCGGGACCTTGAACACCGGGGAGCTGTTTTTT.

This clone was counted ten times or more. CDR3 region: CASSGQGHVIGELFF. CDR3 sequence (DNA): TGCGCCAGCAGTGGACAGGGTCATGTCATCGGGGAGCTGTTTTTT. This chain links TRBV5-1 with TRBJ2-2, with 8 bases lining up with TRBD1. Germline CDR1 is SGHRS and CDR2 is YFSETQ. J gave up 7 bases and V 5 bases, and 10 bases lay outside the gene matches. The CDR3 consists of 15 residues.

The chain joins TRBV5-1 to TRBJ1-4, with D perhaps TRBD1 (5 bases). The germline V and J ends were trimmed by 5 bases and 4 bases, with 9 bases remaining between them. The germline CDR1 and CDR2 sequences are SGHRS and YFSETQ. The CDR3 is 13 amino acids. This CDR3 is CASRGVGNEKLFF. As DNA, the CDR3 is TGCGCCAGCAGAGGGGTGGGTAATGAAAAACTGTTTTTT.

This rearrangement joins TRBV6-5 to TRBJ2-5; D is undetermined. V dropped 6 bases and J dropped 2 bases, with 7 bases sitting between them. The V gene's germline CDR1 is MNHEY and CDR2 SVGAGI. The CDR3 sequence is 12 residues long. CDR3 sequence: CASSRNQETQYF. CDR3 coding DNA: TGTGCCAGCAGCCGCAATCAAGAGACCCAGTACTTC.